This is a list of T cell receptor beta chains from one sample in a study of CD8 T cells in ankylosing spondylitis. TCRdb fed the 5' RACE reads into MiXCR, producing one record per CDR3 protein. The table includes 300,000 to 350,000 distinct CDR3 sequences, 11% detected once. The sample consisted of blood, either unsorted or a sorted T cell fraction (not recorded which). The receptor set was obtained from a female donor with ankylosing spondylitis or in good health (not recorded which). Both conserved end residues are part of each CDR3. D genes are given only for firm matches. Not all rows give a size; the values are once, few, many and, for expanded clones, a class.

D gene: NA; clone size: many; J gene: TRBJ1-1; V gene: TRBV7-9; CDR3 protein: CASSTPRVTEAFF; CDR3 DNA: TGTGCCAGCAGCACTCCTCGGGTCACTGAAGCTTTCTTT
D gene: NA; clone size: many; J gene: TRBJ2-7; V gene: TRBV20-1; CDR3 protein: CSATDISRSYEQYF; CDR3 DNA: TGCAGTGCAACAGACATTTCTCGCTCCTACGAGCAGTACTTC
D gene: TRBD1; clone size: many; J gene: TRBJ2-1; V gene: TRBV10-2; CDR3 protein: CASCDDRGSYNEQFF; CDR3 DNA: TGCGCCAGTTGCGATGACAGGGGATCCTACAATGAGCAGTTCTTC
D gene: NA; clone size: many; J gene: TRBJ2-7; V gene: TRBV10-3; CDR3 protein: CAIIRKESYEQYF; CDR3 DNA: TGTGCCATCATCCGTAAAGAGTCCTACGAGCAGTACTTC
D gene: TRBD2; clone size: few; J gene: TRBJ2-2; V gene: TRBV12-3/TRBV12-4; CDR3 protein: CASIAGGGSGELFF; CDR3 DNA: TGTGCCAGCATCGCAGGCGGGGGGTCCGGGGAGCTGTTTTTT
D gene: NA; clone size: many; J gene: TRBJ2-7; V gene: TRBV20-1; CDR3 protein: CSANRGASGYEQYF; CDR3 DNA: TGCAGTGCGAACCGGGGGGCTTCGGGGTACGAGCAGTACTTC
D gene: NA; clone size: many; J gene: TRBJ2-7; V gene: TRBV28; CDR3 protein: CASRGLTYEQYF; CDR3 DNA: TGTGCCAGCAGGGGACTTACCTACGAGCAGTACTTC
D gene: TRBD2; clone size: few; J gene: TRBJ2-1; V gene: TRBV19; CDR3 protein: CASSIRPSGYNEQFF; CDR3 DNA: TGTGCCAGTAGTATTAGGCCTAGCGGGTACAATGAGCAGTTCTTC
D gene: NA; clone size: many; J gene: TRBJ2-7; V gene: TRBV27; CDR3 protein: CASSLRLSVSYEQYF; CDR3 DNA: TGTGCCAGCAGTTTAAGGCTCTCAGTCTCCTACGAGCAGTACTTC
D gene: TRBD2; clone size: NA; J gene: TRBJ2-5; V gene: TRBV3-1; CDR3 protein: CASSLQRERETQYF; CDR3 DNA: TGTGCCAGCAGCCTTCAGCGGGAGCGAGAGACCCAGTACTTC
D gene: NA; clone size: few; J gene: TRBJ2-5; V gene: TRBV6-5; CDR3 protein: CASSYSALQYF; CDR3 DNA: TGTGCCAGCAGTTACTCGGCTCTCCAGTACTTC
D gene: NA; clone size: many; J gene: TRBJ2-7; V gene: TRBV29-1; CDR3 protein: CSAILMGYEQYF; CDR3 DNA: TGCAGCGCCATTCTGATGGGCTACGAGCAGTACTTC
D gene: TRBD1; clone size: many; J gene: TRBJ1-1; V gene: TRBV5-1; CDR3 protein: CASSFTGGGAELEAFF; CDR3 DNA: TGCGCCAGCAGCTTCACGGGAGGGGGCGCGGAACTTGAAGCTTTCTTT
D gene: NA; clone size: NA; J gene: TRBJ1-2; V gene: TRBV7-2; CDR3 protein: CASSQNPDGRGYTF; CDR3 DNA: TGTGCCAGCAGCCAAAATCCGGACGGACGGGGCTACACCTTC
D gene: TRBD2; clone size: many; J gene: TRBJ2-1; V gene: TRBV20-1; CDR3 protein: CSATNLLAGGPSEQFF; CDR3 DNA: TGCAGTGCCACTAACTTGCTAGCGGGGGGGCCTAGTGAGCAGTTCTTC
D gene: TRBD2; clone size: few; J gene: TRBJ2-7; V gene: TRBV20-1; CDR3 protein: CSARRATSGRGREQYF; CDR3 DNA: TGCAGTGCTAGAAGGGCGACTAGCGGGAGGGGGAGAGAGCAGTACTTC
D gene: TRBD1; clone size: many; J gene: TRBJ1-3; V gene: TRBV20-1; CDR3 protein: CSATSPGQFLGGNTIYF; CDR3 DNA: TGCAGTGCAACCTCCCCGGGACAGTTTCTTGGCGGAAACACCATATATTTT
D gene: TRBD2; clone size: many; J gene: TRBJ2-1; V gene: TRBV20-1; CDR3 protein: CSAVQGLAGVRNEQFF; CDR3 DNA: TGCAGTGCTGTCCAGGGACTAGCGGGAGTCCGGAATGAGCAGTTCTTC
D gene: TRBD1; clone size: many; J gene: TRBJ2-2; V gene: TRBV5-6; CDR3 protein: CASSERTGANTGELFF; CDR3 DNA: TGTGCCAGCAGCGAAAGGACAGGGGCCAACACCGGGGAGCTGTTTTTT
D gene: TRBD1; clone size: many; J gene: TRBJ1-1; V gene: TRBV20-1; CDR3 protein: CSARDSSTGRREAFF; CDR3 DNA: TGCAGTGCTAGAGATTCCTCGACAGGGCGGAGAGAAGCTTTCTTT
D gene: NA; clone size: many; J gene: TRBJ2-7; V gene: TRBV27; CDR3 protein: CASSPGAIYEQYF; CDR3 DNA: TGTGCCAGCAGTCCGGGAGCTATCTACGAGCAGTACTTC
D gene: TRBD2; clone size: NA; J gene: TRBJ2-3; V gene: TRBV20-1; CDR3 protein: CSLAGGFIDTLYF; CDR3 DNA: TGCAGTTTAGCGGGAGGGTTTATAGATACGCTGTATTTT
D gene: NA; clone size: many; J gene: TRBJ2-5; V gene: TRBV12-3/TRBV12-4; CDR3 protein: CASSRRRTVYQETQYF; CDR3 DNA: TGTGCCAGCAGTCGCCGGAGAACAGTTTACCAAGAGACCCAGTACTTC
D gene: NA; clone size: many; J gene: TRBJ2-1; V gene: TRBV27; CDR3 protein: CASQRAPYNEQFF; CDR3 DNA: TGTGCCAGCCAGAGGGCCCCCTACAATGAGCAGTTCTTC
D gene: NA; clone size: many; J gene: TRBJ1-2; V gene: TRBV12-3/TRBV12-4; CDR3 protein: CASSLVGADYGYTF; CDR3 DNA: TGTGCCAGCAGTTTAGTAGGGGCAGACTATGGCTACACCTTC
D gene: NA; clone size: NA; J gene: TRBJ1-1; V gene: TRBV11-2; CDR3 protein: CASSFEPGGNTEAFF; CDR3 DNA: TGTGCCAGCAGCTTTGAACCAGGAGGGAACACTGAAGCTTTCTTT
D gene: NA; clone size: once; J gene: TRBJ2-1; V gene: TRBV2; CDR3 protein: CASSENENNEQLF; CDR3 DNA: TGTGCCAGCAGTGAGAACGAAAACAATGAGCAGCTCTTC
D gene: TRBD2; clone size: many; J gene: TRBJ2-3; V gene: TRBV11-3; CDR3 protein: CASSLGLAAGTDTQYF; CDR3 DNA: TGTGCCAGCAGCTTAGGACTAGCGGCAGGCACAGATACGCAGTATTTT
D gene: NA; clone size: NA; J gene: TRBJ2-7; V gene: TRBV5-1; CDR3 protein: CASSSSLGTQSYEQYF; CDR3 DNA: TGCGCCAGCAGCTCATCCCTGGGGACTCAAAGCTACGAGCAGTACTTC
D gene: NA; clone size: NA; J gene: TRBJ1-6; V gene: TRBV5-1; CDR3 protein: CASSPGRGESPLHF; CDR3 DNA: TGCGCCAGCAGCCCGGGACGGGGGGAATCACCCCTCCACTTT
D gene: TRBD1; clone size: few; J gene: TRBJ1-6; V gene: TRBV20-1; CDR3 protein: CSARVPGGNSPLHF; CDR3 DNA: TGCAGTGCTAGAGTCCCAGGGGGAAATTCACCCCTCCACTTT
D gene: NA; clone size: NA; J gene: TRBJ1-1; V gene: TRBV27; CDR3 protein: CASSVRGEAFF; CDR3 DNA: TGTGCCAGCAGTGTCCGGGGCGAAGCTTTCTTT
D gene: NA; clone size: many; J gene: TRBJ2-5; V gene: TRBV12-3/TRBV12-4; CDR3 protein: CASSFPQGTQYF; CDR3 DNA: TGTGCCAGCAGTTTCCCCCAAGGGACCCAGTACTTC
D gene: NA; clone size: many; J gene: TRBJ2-4; V gene: TRBV11-2; CDR3 protein: CASSLEAANIQYF; CDR3 DNA: TGTGCCAGCAGCTTAGAGGCCGCCAACATTCAGTACTTC
D gene: NA; clone size: many; J gene: TRBJ2-1; V gene: TRBV20-1; CDR3 protein: CSASWANNEQFF; CDR3 DNA: TGCAGTGCTAGCTGGGCCAACAATGAGCAGTTCTTC
D gene: TRBD1; clone size: many; J gene: TRBJ2-1; V gene: TRBV12-3/TRBV12-4; CDR3 protein: CASRVRTGGPYNEQFF; CDR3 DNA: TGTGCCAGCAGAGTTAGGACAGGGGGGCCCTACAATGAGCAGTTCTTC
D gene: TRBD1; clone size: NA; J gene: TRBJ1-2; V gene: TRBV20-1; CDR3 protein: CSARIQGAPQTNYGYTF; CDR3 DNA: TGCAGTGCCAGAATACAGGGGGCGCCCCAAACTAACTATGGCTACACCTTC
D gene: NA; clone size: few; J gene: TRBJ2-3; V gene: TRBV12-3/TRBV12-4; CDR3 protein: CASSHYREPSTDTQYF; CDR3 DNA: TGTGCCAGCAGCCACTACAGGGAACCTAGCACAGATACGCAGTATTTT
D gene: NA; clone size: NA; J gene: TRBJ2-1; V gene: TRBV12-3/TRBV12-4; CDR3 protein: CASRVVNEQFF; CDR3 DNA: TGTGCCAGCAGGGTCGTTAATGAGCAGTTCTTC
D gene: NA; clone size: many; J gene: TRBJ1-2; V gene: TRBV9; CDR3 protein: CASSVDGDVYGYTF; CDR3 DNA: TGTGCCAGCAGCGTAGACGGGGACGTCTATGGCTACACCTTC
D gene: NA; clone size: NA; J gene: TRBJ2-2; V gene: TRBV12-3/TRBV12-4; CDR3 protein: CASSRDFLNTGELFF; CDR3 DNA: TGTGCCAGCAGTCGGGACTTCCTGAACACCGGGGAGCTGTTTTTT
D gene: TRBD1; clone size: many; J gene: TRBJ2-3; V gene: TRBV20-1; CDR3 protein: CSGSRTGGRGADTQYF; CDR3 DNA: TGCAGTGGCTCGAGGACAGGGGGCAGAGGCGCAGATACGCAGTATTTT
D gene: TRBD1; clone size: many; J gene: TRBJ2-7; V gene: TRBV20-1; CDR3 protein: CSARDLTGAYEQYF; CDR3 DNA: TGCAGTGCTAGAGACCTGACAGGGGCCTACGAGCAGTACTTC
D gene: NA; clone size: many; J gene: TRBJ2-7; V gene: TRBV5-4; CDR3 protein: CASSLYRDAARDEQYF; CDR3 DNA: TGTGCCAGCAGTCTTTACCGGGACGCCGCCCGTGACGAGCAGTACTTC
D gene: NA; clone size: many; J gene: TRBJ2-1; V gene: TRBV7-8; CDR3 protein: CASSLVEGTYNEQFF; CDR3 DNA: TGTGCCAGCAGCTTAGTGGAAGGAACCTACAATGAGCAGTTCTTC
D gene: TRBD1; clone size: few; J gene: TRBJ1-1; V gene: TRBV5-1; CDR3 protein: CASSLDREAEAFF; CDR3 DNA: TGCGCCAGCAGCTTAGACAGGGAGGCTGAAGCTTTCTTT
D gene: NA; clone size: few; J gene: TRBJ1-2; V gene: TRBV20-1; CDR3 protein: CTLAAGAMNYGYTF; CDR3 DNA: TGCACCCTAGCCGCAGGGGCGATGAACTATGGCTACACCTTC
D gene: TRBD2; clone size: few; J gene: TRBJ2-1; V gene: TRBV6-1; CDR3 protein: CASRGTSGRVNEQFF; CDR3 DNA: TGTGCCAGCAGGGGGACTAGCGGGAGAGTAAATGAGCAGTTCTTC
D gene: NA; clone size: few; J gene: TRBJ2-3; V gene: TRBV11-2; CDR3 protein: CASSLDEGTQYF; CDR3 DNA: TGTGCCAGCAGCTTAGATGAAGGGACGCAGTATTTT
D gene: TRBD2; clone size: many; J gene: TRBJ2-5; V gene: TRBV10-3; CDR3 protein: CAISQNSGSETQYF; CDR3 DNA: TGTGCCATCAGTCAGAATAGCGGGTCGGAGACCCAGTACTTC